This T cell receptor (beta chain) stems from a study of spatial heterogeneity in lung cancer. Study overall: Detection consistently captured more beta-chain sequences than alpha-chain sequences.

Study results and caveats: One measure, the expanded intratumoral alpha and beta TCR count, tracked tumor mutation counts.

Noted time point: sample taken at primary tumor resection. Samples were donated by 72 untreated early-stage non-small cell lung cancer patients. Unsorted whole RNA samples from tumor, nontumor lung or frozen PBMC were sequenced. V was shortened by 1 base and J by 4 bases, with 16 bases between the two germline ends. CDR3 length equals 16 residues. Per the germline V gene, CDR1 is SGHTA and CDR2 is FQGNSA. This clonotype was counted at least ten times. What it recognizes is unknown. All TCR cDNA molecules were individually tagged with a unique molecular identifier. Each CDR3 protein gets one entry after TCRdb re-called the 5' RACE reads with MiXCR. This table has 23,000 or so distinct CDR3 sequences, around 6.6% appearing once.

This sample comprised lung tumor tissue, obtained at surgery. This receptor was taken from a male donor with early-stage non-small cell lung cancer. This chain connects TRBV7-2 to TRBJ1-1; D is possibly TRBD1 (5 bases). CDR3 in DNA: TGTGCCAGCAGCTTAGTTTGGGGAACGGGGACCACTGAAGCTTTCTTT. It specifies CASSLVWGTGTTEAFF.